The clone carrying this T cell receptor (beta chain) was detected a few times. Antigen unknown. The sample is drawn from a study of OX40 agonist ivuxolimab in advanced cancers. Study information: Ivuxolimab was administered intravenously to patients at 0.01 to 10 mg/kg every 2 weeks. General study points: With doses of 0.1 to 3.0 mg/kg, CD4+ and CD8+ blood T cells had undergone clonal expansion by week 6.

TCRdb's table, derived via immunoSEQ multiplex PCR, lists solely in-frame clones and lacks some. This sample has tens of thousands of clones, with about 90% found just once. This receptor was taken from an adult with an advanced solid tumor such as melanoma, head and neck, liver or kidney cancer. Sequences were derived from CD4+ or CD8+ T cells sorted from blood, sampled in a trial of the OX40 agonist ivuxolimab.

The chain's CDR3 is CASSQGVGAGANVLTF. As DNA, the CDR3 is TGTGCCAGCAGCCAGGGCGTAGGGGCTGGGGCCAACGTCCTGACTTTC. The J gene is TRBJ2-6, the V gene TRBV7-9; D might be TRBD1 (5 bases). Trimming pared 5 bases from V and 2 bases from J, leaving 13 bases between. The CDR3 sequence is 16 residues long. Germline CDR1 is SEHNR and CDR2 is FQNEAQ (reference sequence).